Shown below are 25 T cell receptor beta chains from a single sample sequenced in a study of cytomegalovirus exposure and HLA in healthy donors. The PCR contained 60 Vbeta and 13 Jbeta primers. Only in-frame clones appear in the TCRdb table, and some are missing; sequencing was by immunoSEQ multiplex PCR. The table lists 90,000 to 150,000 clones, 65% to 85% of them singletons, with 0.2% to 0.25% in the top ten. The sequenced sample consisted of PBMCs. The receptors shown here come from a man aged 50-59 years in good health and CMV-seronegative.

This rearrangement joins TRBV7-8 to TRBJ2-7; the match to TRBD2 covers 9 bases. V lost 0 bases to trimming and J lost 6 bases; unmatched junction nucleotides: 12. Germline V gene lookup returns CDR1 SGHVS and CDR2 FQNEAQ. The CDR3 is 17 amino acids. The CDR3: CASSLAGVGAGGREQYF. Here the CDR3 DNA reads TGTGCCAGCAGCTTAGCGGGCGTGGGGGCGGGGGGGCGCGAGCAGTACTTC. The variable domain in full, completed from reference TRBV7-8 and TRBJ2-7, reads GAGVSQSPRYKVAKRGQDVALRCDPISGHVSLFWYQQALGQGPEFLTYFQNEAQLDKSGLPSDRFFAERPEGSVSTLKIQRTQQEDSAVYLCASSLAGVGAGGREQYFGPGTRLTVT.

This clone was picked up one time. CDR3 protein: CASSYGQGNGYTF. Written as DNA, the CDR3 is TGTGCCAGCAGTTACGGACAGGGGAATGGCTACACCTTC. The chain employs TRBV6-5 and TRBJ1-2, with 9 bases identical to TRBD1. The CDR3 is 13 amino acids. Germline V CDR1 and CDR2: MNHEY, SVGAGI. V dropped 2 bases and J dropped 6; count of bases not matched to a gene: 1.

This clone was recorded a few times. This chain links TRBV5-4 with TRBJ2-3; maybe TRBD2 (6 bases). This CDR3 comprises 16 residues. The ends were cut back, 5 bases at V and 3 bases at J, with 19 bases in the middle. The germline gives CDR1 SGHNT, CDR2 YYREEE (reference sequence). The CDR3 region is CASRFWRDWGTDTQYF. CDR3 sequence (DNA): TGTGCCAGCAGATTTTGGAGGGATTGGGGAACAGATACGCAGTATTTT. The full variable domain, with the rest looked up from reference TRBV5-4 and TRBJ2-3, is ETGVTQSPTHLIKTRGQQVTLRCSSQSGHNTVSWYQQALGQGPQFIFQYYREEENGRGNFPPRFSGLQFPNYSSELNVNALELDDSALYLCASRFWRDWGTDTQYFGPGTRLTVL.

This chain joins TRBV5-1 and TRBJ2-3; 9 nucleotides match TRBD2. The CDR3 consists of 16 residues. V lost 3 bases and J lost 4; bases outside the gene matches: 9. Per the germline V gene, CDR1 is SGHRS and CDR2 is YFSETQ. This CDR3 is CASSSISGRPPDTQYF. In nucleotides, the CDR3 is TGCGCCAGCAGCTCAATAAGCGGGAGGCCCCCAGATACGCAGTATTTT.

The rearrangement uses TRBV27 and TRBJ2-1; 13 nucleotides line up with TRBD2. CDR1 and CDR2 (germline): MNHEY, SMNVEV (reference sequence). The CDR3 spans 16 residues. Germline trimming cut 6 bases from V and 4 bases from J; bases unmatched to any gene: 6. As DNA, the CDR3 is TGTGCCAGCAGCGAGGGACTAGCGGGAAGGTACAATGAGCAGTTCTTC. Translated, it gives CASSEGLAGRYNEQFF.

The rearrangement links TRBV9 to TRBJ2-1; 11 nucleotides match TRBD1. Germline V CDR1 and CDR2: SGDLS, YYNGEE. V dropped 3 bases and J dropped 9; count of bases not matched to a gene: 5. The CDR3 is made up of 14 amino acids. In DNA form, the CDR3 reads TGTGCCAGCAGCGCCGGACAGGGGGCATGTGAGCAGTTCTTC. It specifies CASSAGQGACEQFF. The full variable domain, completed using reference TRBV9 and TRBJ2-1, is DSGVTQTPKHLITATGQRVTLRCSPRSGDLSVYWYQQSLDQGLQFLIQYYNGEERAKGNILERFSAQQFPDLHSELNLSSLELGDSALYFCASSAGQGACEQFFGPGTRLTVL.

CDR3 region: CASCNDYKGYTSTDTQYF. Here the CDR3 DNA reads TGTGCCAGCTGTAACGACTACAAAGGATACACTAGCACAGATACGCAGTATTTT. The gene calls are TRBV9 and TRBJ2-3, with a weak D call TRBD2 (5 bases). Germline V lookup: CDR1 SGDLS, CDR2 YYNGEE. The germline V and J ends were trimmed by 7 bases and 0 bases, with 24 bases remaining between them. This CDR3 has 18 residues. The full variable domain, its missing parts supplied by reference TRBV9 and TRBJ2-3, is DSGVTQTPKHLITATGQRVTLRCSPRSGDLSVYWYQQSLDQGLQFLIQYYNGEERAKGNILERFSAQQFPDLHSELNLSSLELGDSALYFCASCNDYKGYTSTDTQYFGPGTRLTVL.

Turning to this clone: At one boundary the junction diverges from the germline segment, which might be a read error. The chain employs TRBV7-9 and TRBJ1-1; D is undetermined. The CDR3 is 12 residues long. Germline assignment: CDR1 SEHNR and CDR2 FQNEAQ (reference sequence). The CDR3 sequence: CSSSLPAIEAFF. Written as DNA, the CDR3 is TGTTCCAGCAGCTTACCAGCGATTGAAGCTTTCTTT.

V and J are TRBV27 and TRBJ2-7; the match to TRBD2 covers 10 bases. Germline V lookup: CDR1 MNHEY, CDR2 SMNVEV (reference sequence). The J segment lost 3 bases and the V segment lost 2 bases, leaving 7 bases of the junction unmatched. The CDR3 sequence is 16 residues long. The CDR3, as DNA: TGTGCCAGCAGTTTAAACCCTAGCGGGGGTAGCTACGAGCAGTACTTC. It codes for CASSLNPSGGSYEQYF.

The chain links TRBV27 to TRBJ1-4; no definite D call. The germline V gene encodes CDR1 MNHEY and CDR2 SMNVEV (reference sequence). Trimming took 3 bases from V and 5 from J, leaving 10 bases between them. The CDR3 runs to 14 residues. The CDR3, as DNA: TGTGCCAGCAGTTTTGTGCGGGCAAATGAAAAACTGTTTTTT. Translated: CASSFVRANEKLFF.

The chain recombines TRBV9 with TRBJ1-4, with 7 nucleotides matching TRBD1. The CDR3 length is 15 residues. With 1 base clipped from V and 7 bases from J, the junction kept 7 bases outside the gene matches. CDR1 is SGDLS, CDR2 YYNGEE, per germline. The CDR3 bases are TGTGCCAGCAGCGTACTAGACAGGGAATCTGAAAAACTGTTTTTT. This encodes CASSVLDRESEKLFF.

This rearrangement joins TRBV27 to TRBJ2-5; D not certain. The CDR3 extends over 14 amino acids. Germline CDR1 MNHEY, CDR2 SMNVEV (reference sequence). V was pared by 2 bases and J by 1 base, with 8 bases between. The CDR3 nucleotides read TGTGCCAGCAGTTTAGGAGCCTCCCAAGAGACCCAGTACTTC. Protein sequence: CASSLGASQETQYF.

This rearrangement joins TRBV28 to TRBJ1-1, with TRBD1 matching 7 bases. Germline CDR1 reads MDHEN; CDR2 reads SYDVKM. The V and J ends lost 3 bases and 2 bases, in that order; junction bases with no gene match: 9. This CDR3 spans 16 amino acids. The chain's CDR3 is CASSFPGGRINTEAFF. The CDR3 nucleotides read TGTGCCAGCAGTTTCCCAGGGGGTAGAATCAACACTGAAGCTTTCTTT.

This chain links TRBV19 with TRBJ1-4; D ambiguous. Trimming left V 6 bases short and J 4 bases short, with 12 bases between. CDR1 is LNHDA, CDR2 SQIVND, per germline (reference sequence). The CDR3 has 14 residues. CDR3 protein: CASRMGGDNEKLFF. CDR3 sequence (DNA): TGTGCCAGTAGAATGGGAGGAGATAATGAAAAACTGTTTTTT.

The chain carries TRBV2 and TRBJ2-1; 9 nucleotides match TRBD2. The CDR3 totals 15 residues. Losses at the gene ends were 7 bases for V and 5 bases for J; bases not matched to a gene: 9. CDR1 SNHLY and CDR2 FYNNEI come from the germline V gene. The CDR3 loop is CASNSAGGRDNEQFF. CDR3 coding DNA: TGTGCCAGCAATTCGGCGGGGGGGCGCGACAATGAGCAGTTCTTC. Drawing the rest from reference TRBV2 and TRBJ2-1, the complete variable domain is EPEVTQTPSHQVTQMGQEVILRCVPISNHLYFYWYRQILGQKVEFLVSFYNNEISEKSEIFDDQFSVERPDGSNFTLKIRSTKLEDSAMYFCASNSAGGRDNEQFFGPGTRLTVL.

The chain employs TRBV19 and TRBJ2-3; possible D gene TRBD1, 5 bases. Germline values: CDR1 LNHDA, CDR2 SQIVND (reference sequence). The CDR3 is 17 amino acids. Trimming stripped 1 base from V and 3 bases from J, with 17 bases between. The CDR3 coding sequence is TGTGCCAGTAGTATAGGAGCCAGGGCCCCTCTTACAGATACGCAGTATTTT. Residues: CASSIGARAPLTDTQYF.

The CDR3 loop reads CASSLPPGQGRGEQYF. CDR3 DNA: TGTGCCAGCAGTTTACCCCCGGGACAGGGGAGGGGCGAGCAGTACTTC. This chain links TRBV7-2 with TRBJ2-7, with TRBD1 matching 10 bases. V dropped 6 bases and J dropped 6; count of bases not matched to a gene: 14. CDR1 is SGHTA and CDR2 is FQGNSA in the germline V gene. The CDR3 sequence is 16 residues long.

CDR3: CASRTGTGLSNPEAFF. CDR3 in DNA: TGCGCCAGCAGGACGGGGACAGGCCTCTCGAATCCCGAAGCTTTCTTT. The genes are TRBV5-1 and TRBJ1-1; 8 bases are a match to TRBD1. Unmatched junction bases numbered 17, after V lost 5 bases and J lost 8 bases. The CDR3 runs 16 residues. Germline-derived CDR1 and CDR2 are SGHRS and YFSETQ.

The gene calls are TRBV9 and TRBJ2-6; 7 bases align to TRBD1. Per germline, CDR1 SGDLS and CDR2 YYNGEE. Germline trimming cut 6 bases from V and 4 bases from J; bases unmatched to any gene: 7. The CDR3 sequence is 15 residues long. CDR3 residues: CASTYRGVGANVLTF. The CDR3 region has the DNA TGTGCCAGCACCTACAGGGGAGTAGGGGCCAACGTCCTGACTTTC.

V gene TRBV6-1 combines with J gene TRBJ1-1; D might be TRBD1 (6 bases). Germline V gene sequence: CDR1 MNHNS, CDR2 SASEGT. Trimming took 6 bases from V and 6 from J, leaving 20 bases between them. The CDR3 spans 15 residues. The CDR3 protein is CASRPGHHLPAEAFF. The DNA for the CDR3 is TGTGCCAGCAGGCCGGGACATCATTTGCCCGCTGAAGCTTTCTTT.

The chain joins TRBV27 to TRBJ1-4; 7 bases fit TRBD1. The CDR3 totals 15 residues. CDR1 MNHEY and CDR2 SMNVEV come from the germline V gene (reference sequence). Trimming removed 5 bases from V and 5 bases from J; junction bases left unmatched: 8. CDR3 region: CASSPSDRTNEKLFF. DNA of the CDR3: TGTGCCAGCAGTCCCTCGGACAGGACGAATGAAAAACTGTTTTTT.

The chain combines TRBV9 with TRBJ2-1, with D perhaps matching TRBD2 (5 bases). V lost 0 bases and J lost 0, with 19 bases in between. The CDR3 has 19 residues. Germline loops: CDR1 SGDLS, CDR2 YYNGEE. The CDR3 coding sequence is TGTGCCAGCAGCGTAGGTCCGGCTAGCTATACCGACTCCTACAATGAGCAGTTCTTC. This encodes CASSVGPASYTDSYNEQFF.

This clone was seen a handful of times. V gene TRBV27 combines with J gene TRBJ1-2; 9 bases map to TRBD1. The junction had 3 bases not matched to a gene; V was cut back by 2 bases and J by 8 bases. Germline V gives CDR1 MNHEY, CDR2 SMNVEV (reference sequence). The CDR3 runs to 13 residues. CDR3 nucleotide sequence: TGTGCCAGCAGTTTACGGACAGGGGACGGCTACACCTTC. Translation: CASSLRTGDGYTF.

The J gene is TRBJ1-2, the V gene TRBV23-1, with 9 bases that match TRBD1. TRBV23-1 carries the ORF label, with uncertain function. CDR3 length: 16 residues. Trimming cost V 0 bases and J 6 bases; bases outside gene matches: 8. The CDR3 reads CASSQSSGQGFDGYTF. The CDR3 nucleotides read TGCGCCAGCAGTCAATCGTCGGGACAGGGATTCGATGGCTACACCTTC.

The chain's CDR3 is CASTSAISYNEQFF. The CDR3 region has the DNA TGTGCCAGCACTAGCGCGATCTCCTACAATGAGCAGTTCTTC. The V gene is TRBV7-8, the J gene TRBJ2-1; D possibly corresponds to TRBD2 (6 bases). Germline loops: CDR1 SGHVS, CDR2 FQNEAQ. The ends were cut back, 7 bases at V and 0 bases at J, with 10 bases in the middle. CDR3 length: 14 amino acids.